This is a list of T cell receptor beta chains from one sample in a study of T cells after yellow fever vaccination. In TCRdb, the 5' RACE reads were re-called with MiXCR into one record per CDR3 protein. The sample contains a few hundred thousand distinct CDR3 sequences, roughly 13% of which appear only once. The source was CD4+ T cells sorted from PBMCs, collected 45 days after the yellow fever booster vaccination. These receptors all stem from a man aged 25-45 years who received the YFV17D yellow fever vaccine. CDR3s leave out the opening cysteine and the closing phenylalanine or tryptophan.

cdr3_aa: ASSHPGEKLF
v_call: TRBV3-1
j_call: TRBJ1-4

cdr3_aa: ASSVDPALSYEQY
v_call: TRBV9
j_call: TRBJ2-7

cdr3_aa: ASSVASSGRGDTQY
v_call: TRBV9
j_call: TRBJ2-3

cdr3_aa: ASSLGGPLSEQY
v_call: TRBV7-2
j_call: TRBJ2-7

cdr3_aa: SAREGGSSNSPLH
v_call: TRBV20-1
j_call: TRBJ1-6

cdr3_aa: AISESGLRAGAGLNTGELF
v_call: TRBV10-3
j_call: TRBJ2-2

cdr3_aa: ASSQENANEQF
v_call: TRBV4-3
j_call: TRBJ2-1

cdr3_aa: ASSLGTLNTGELF
v_call: TRBV12-3/TRBV12-4
j_call: TRBJ2-2

cdr3_aa: ASSPQDRPYEQY
v_call: TRBV28
j_call: TRBJ2-7

cdr3_aa: ASSFQISSYNEQF
v_call: TRBV5-1
j_call: TRBJ2-1

cdr3_aa: SAIPGTFNNEQF
v_call: TRBV20-1
j_call: TRBJ2-1

cdr3_aa: ASSLGSGRNEQF
v_call: TRBV5-1
j_call: TRBJ2-1

cdr3_aa: ATSRDRAANQPQH
v_call: TRBV15
j_call: TRBJ1-5

cdr3_aa: SARGPGHPDEQY
v_call: TRBV20-1
j_call: TRBJ2-7

cdr3_aa: SASTRLGTMNNEQF
v_call: TRBV20-1
j_call: TRBJ2-1

cdr3_aa: ASSPGQGWAEQY
v_call: TRBV19
j_call: TRBJ2-7

cdr3_aa: ASSLKQEQY
v_call: TRBV6-6
j_call: TRBJ2-7

cdr3_aa: ASSPSRREPAGDTQY
v_call: TRBV7-8
j_call: TRBJ2-3

cdr3_aa: SATHSSTEAF
v_call: TRBV20-1
j_call: TRBJ1-1

cdr3_aa: ATGTGNYNEQF
v_call: TRBV7-2
j_call: TRBJ2-1

cdr3_aa: ASSQEEGNTGELF
v_call: TRBV4-3
j_call: TRBJ2-2

cdr3_aa: ATSRDGRALSYNEQF
v_call: TRBV15
j_call: TRBJ2-1

cdr3_aa: ASSEGVTYNEQF
v_call: TRBV5-6
j_call: TRBJ2-1

cdr3_aa: ASSQPQETQY
v_call: TRBV3-1
j_call: TRBJ2-5

cdr3_aa: ASSFAGAYEQY
v_call: TRBV12-3/TRBV12-4
j_call: TRBJ2-7

cdr3_aa: ASSSRTDTQY
v_call: TRBV7-2
j_call: TRBJ2-3

cdr3_aa: ASSSDLVRGNEQY
v_call: TRBV7-9
j_call: TRBJ2-7

cdr3_aa: SALREGRYEQY
v_call: TRBV20-1
j_call: TRBJ2-7

cdr3_aa: ASSQDSGRAGEQF
v_call: TRBV4-1
j_call: TRBJ2-1

cdr3_aa: ASSSPGTHETQY
v_call: TRBV7-2
j_call: TRBJ2-5

cdr3_aa: ASSTEGYEQY
v_call: TRBV7-6
j_call: TRBJ2-7

cdr3_aa: ASSPRPVQETQY
v_call: TRBV7-2
j_call: TRBJ2-5

cdr3_aa: ASSYVGRGGQTQY
v_call: TRBV6-5
j_call: TRBJ2-5

cdr3_aa: ASTSWTGYSGELF
v_call: TRBV5-6
j_call: TRBJ2-2

cdr3_aa: AISESAGGAETQY
v_call: TRBV10-3
j_call: TRBJ2-5

cdr3_aa: ARSTGQYEQY
v_call: TRBV5-1
j_call: TRBJ2-7

cdr3_aa: ASSFYGNTDTQY
v_call: TRBV7-2
j_call: TRBJ2-3

cdr3_aa: ATSRILAGGNNEQF
v_call: TRBV15
j_call: TRBJ2-1

cdr3_aa: ASRVWEPLNTEAF
v_call: TRBV7-2
j_call: TRBJ1-1

cdr3_aa: SARDPLAGGYREQY
v_call: TRBV20-1
j_call: TRBJ2-7

cdr3_aa: ASSPGPPRMYEQY
v_call: TRBV12-3/TRBV12-4
j_call: TRBJ2-7

cdr3_aa: AGAVSTGETQY
v_call: TRBV2
j_call: TRBJ2-5

cdr3_aa: ASSSPGRYNEQF
v_call: TRBV7-6
j_call: TRBJ2-1

cdr3_aa: ASSPGGEQF
v_call: TRBV12-3/TRBV12-4
j_call: TRBJ2-1

cdr3_aa: ASSLVGGTIPDTQY
v_call: TRBV7-8
j_call: TRBJ2-3

cdr3_aa: ASSLGSNQPQH
v_call: TRBV12-3/TRBV12-4
j_call: TRBJ1-5

cdr3_aa: ASSKDRMAEAF
v_call: TRBV5-1
j_call: TRBJ1-1